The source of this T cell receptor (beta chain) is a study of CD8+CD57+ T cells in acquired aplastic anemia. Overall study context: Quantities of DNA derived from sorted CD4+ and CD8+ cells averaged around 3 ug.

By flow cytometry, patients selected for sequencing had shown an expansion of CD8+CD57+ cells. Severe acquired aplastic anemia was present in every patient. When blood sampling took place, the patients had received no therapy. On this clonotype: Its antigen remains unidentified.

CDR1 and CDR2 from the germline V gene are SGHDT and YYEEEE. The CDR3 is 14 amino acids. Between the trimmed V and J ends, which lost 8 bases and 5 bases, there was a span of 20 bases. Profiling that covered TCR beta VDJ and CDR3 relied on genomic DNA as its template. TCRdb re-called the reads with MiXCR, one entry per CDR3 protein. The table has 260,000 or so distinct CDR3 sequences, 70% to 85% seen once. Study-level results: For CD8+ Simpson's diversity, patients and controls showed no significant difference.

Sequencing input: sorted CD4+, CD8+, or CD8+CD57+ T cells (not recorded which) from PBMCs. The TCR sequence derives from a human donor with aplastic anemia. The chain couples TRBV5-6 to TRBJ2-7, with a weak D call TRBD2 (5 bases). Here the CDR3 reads CASSINSVPDEQYF. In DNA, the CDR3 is TGTGCCAGTAGTATAAATAGCGTTCCGGACGAGCAGTACTTC.